The clone carrying this T cell receptor (beta chain) occurred a few times. Its antigen remains unknown. Germline CDR1 reads SGHTA; CDR2 reads FQGNSA. The J segment lost 1 base and the V segment lost 6 bases, leaving 9 bases of the junction unmatched. The CDR3 sequence is 16 residues long. These data are taken from a study of human T cells and chemical hapten exposure. Study-level results: TCRs exceeding a frequency of 1 in 1000 stayed unchanged under DPC sensitization.

TCRdb re-called the RACE reads with MiXCR, one entry per CDR3 protein. The table shows about 360,000 distinct CDR3 sequences, with 4% to 5.5% occurring only once. Time point in this sample: patch test 1, 2 weeks after DPC sensitization. The treatment here: therapeutic diphenylcyclopropenone sensitization with weekly scalp DPC. The receptor's source is a woman aged 45 to 65 with alopecia areata. Some clones in this sample may be carry-over from other donors' samples. The chain employs TRBV7-2 and TRBJ2-3, with TRBD2 matching over 8 bases. This specimen consisted of whole blood, obtained in connection with sensitization to the hapten diphenylcyclopropenone (DPC). DNA of the CDR3: TGTGCCAGCAGTCCCTCGGGGGGGCTCCGCACAGATACGCAGTATTTT. The encoded protein is CASSPSGGLRTDTQYF.